This T cell receptor beta chain stems from a study of cytomegalovirus exposure and HLA in healthy donors. The study's findings and limits: It was reported in a later analysis that an Asian-associated ancestry cluster showed fewer N-insertions than the approximately 690-donor mean.

This PCR relied on a set of 60 Vbeta primers and 13 Jbeta primers. Using immunoSEQ multiplex PCR, the repertoire was profiled, and TCRdb retains in-frame clones only, with some absent. Here the sample table reports approximately 93,000 clones. Comments on this clone: Its antigen is not known. This CDR3 is also generated by other DNA sequences in the sample.

The CDR3 is made up of 13 amino acids. Germline CDR1 and CDR2: GTSNPN and SVGIG (reference sequence). V trimming: 2 bases; J trimming: 5 bases; junction bases outside the gene matches: 4. The sequenced sample was PBMCs. The TCR originated in a woman between 25 and 40 years old in good health and CMV-seronegative. The chain is built from TRBV30 and TRBJ1-1, with 8 positions matching TRBD1. CDR3 in amino acids: CAWSSDRGTEAFF. The CDR3 nucleotides are TGTGCCTGGAGTTCTGACAGGGGTACTGAAGCTTTCTTT.